The source of this TCR beta chain is a study of blood T cells in healthy people across ages. A second about 6 to 12 cycle PCR used barcoded and J-beta primers. One entry per CDR3 protein, called by TCRdb with MiXCR from the 5' RACE reads. This sample carries about 500,000 distinct CDR3 sequences, 24% of them seen once, and the ten largest clones take 8.7%. Extraction of total RNA produced a minimum of 5.5 micrograms from each sample. In its sample, this clonotype was seen a few times. The sample was also reused in another study, on T cells of mothers and their children. From that report: The donors comprised more than 5 children and their three healthy Caucasian mothers. The authors added sample barcodes and 2-4 random nucleotides using the M1S primer of the second PCR.

The source of this sequence is a boy aged 10-17 years in good health. Sample: blood.

The CDR3 region has the DNA TGTGCCAGCAGTTTAAGGTCCGCTGAAGAGACCCAGTACTTC. Translation gives CASSLRSAEETQYF. The V call is TRBV12-3 or TRBV12-4, the J call TRBJ2-5; the D is unclear. The CDR3 consists of 14 residues. V was cut by 2 bases and J by 3 bases, with 10 bases left in between.